These T cell receptor beta chains were read from a single sample in a study of T-cell reconstitution after alpha-beta-depleted transplantation in children. TCRdb processed the PCR reads anew with MiXCR; each CDR3 protein has one entry. The sample holds about 370,000 distinct CDR3 sequences, roughly 20% seen once. Here the sequenced sample was PBMCs from the stem cell graft donor, taken from the stem cell graft. These TCRs come from a human donor who donated a stem cell graft to a child with acute myeloid leukemia. The CDR3 runs from the conserved cysteine through the conserved F or W. D genes are given only for firm matches. Expanded clones are given a class, and other clones once, few, many or no size at all.

clone size	D gene	V gene	J gene	CDR3 protein	CDR3 DNA
few	.	TRBV28	TRBJ1-1	CASSLGGGVNTEAFF	TGTGCCAGCAGCTTGGGAGGGGGGGTGAACACTGAAGCTTTCTTT
.	TRBD2	TRBV27	TRBJ2-1	CASTRRLAGYNEQFF	TGTGCCAGCACCCGCCGGTTAGCGGGATACAATGAGCAGTTCTTC
.	TRBD2	TRBV5-1	TRBJ2-5	CASSLTSGTQETQYF	TGCGCCAGCAGCTTGACTAGCGGAACCCAAGAGACCCAGTACTTC
.	TRBD2	TRBV9	TRBJ2-1	CASSPSRLAGLGDEQFF	TGTGCCAGCAGCCCTAGTCGGCTAGCGGGATTGGGCGATGAGCAGTTCTTC
few	TRBD2	TRBV15	TRBJ2-1	CATSRDSGSYNEQFF	TGTGCCACCAGCAGGGATAGCGGGTCCTACAATGAGCAGTTCTTC
few	TRBD1	TRBV12-3/TRBV12-4	TRBJ2-1	CASIGQETYNEQFF	TGTGCCAGCATCGGACAGGAGACCTACAATGAGCAGTTCTTC
many	.	TRBV20-1	TRBJ2-1	CSASMDPYNEQFF	TGCAGTGCTAGTATGGACCCCTACAATGAGCAGTTCTTC
.	TRBD2	TRBV6-1	TRBJ2-5	CASSQRGLAAETQYF	TGTGCCAGCAGCCAAAGGGGACTAGCGGCGGAGACCCAGTACTTC
few	TRBD2	TRBV12-3/TRBV12-4	TRBJ2-7	CASSPGGGSYYEQYF	TGTGCCAGCAGTCCCGGGGGAGGGAGCTACTACGAGCAGTACTTC
many	TRBD2	TRBV7-6	TRBJ2-5	CASSPEGGRQETQYF	TGTGCCAGCAGCCCCGAGGGAGGGCGACAAGAGACCCAGTACTTC
.	.	TRBV29-1	TRBJ2-7	CSVGTLYEQYF	TGCAGCGTTGGGACCCTCTACGAGCAGTACTTC
few	.	TRBV5-1	TRBJ1-5	CASSLDGGRSNQPQHF	TGCGCCAGCAGCTTGGATGGCGGGCGTAGCAATCAGCCCCAGCATTTT
few	TRBD1	TRBV7-2	TRBJ2-7	CASSLAGTGEEQYF	TGTGCCAGCAGCTTAGCAGGGACAGGGGAGGAGCAGTACTTC
.	TRBD1	TRBV7-9	TRBJ2-7	CASSYRGTGVGGEQYF	TGTGCCAGCAGCTATAGAGGGACAGGGGTGGGGGGCGAGCAGTACTTC
many	.	TRBV12-3/TRBV12-4	TRBJ2-6	CASSPLSGANVLTF	TGTGCCAGCAGTCCCCTCTCTGGGGCCAACGTCCTGACTTTC
few	.	TRBV29-1	TRBJ1-2	CSVFGDGYTF	TGCAGCGTTTTTGGGGATGGCTACACCTTC
many	.	TRBV20-1	TRBJ2-5	CSALGYQETQYF	TGCAGCGCCCTTGGGTACCAAGAGACCCAGTACTTC
many	.	TRBV6-5	TRBJ1-4	CASSYGGGETNEKLFF	TGTGCCAGCAGTTACGGGGGTGGAGAAACTAATGAAAAACTGTTTTTT
.	TRBD2	TRBV24-1	TRBJ2-1	CATGGGLAPYNEQFF	TGTGCCACCGGGGGGGGACTAGCCCCCTACAATGAGCAGTTCTTC
.	.	TRBV7-2	TRBJ2-7	CASSSPGSQSYEQYF	TGTGCCAGCAGCTCCCCGGGATCTCAATCCTACGAGCAGTACTTC
.	.	TRBV10-3	TRBJ2-7	CAISDPSLGSSYEQYF	TGTGCCATCAGTGACCCGTCCTTGGGGAGCTCCTACGAGCAGTACTTC
.	TRBD2	TRBV7-3	TRBJ2-3	CASSLKSGGLGTSTDTQYF	TGTGCCAGCAGCTTAAAGTCTGGAGGACTAGGGACTAGCACAGATACGCAGTATTTT
.	.	TRBV6-1	TRBJ1-3	CASSPRGTAGNTIYF	TGTGCCAGCAGCCCACGCGGTACGGCTGGAAACACCATATATTTT
.	.	TRBV12-3/TRBV12-4	TRBJ2-7	CASSLTDLGEQYF	TGTGCCAGCAGTTTAACAGACCTGGGGGAGCAGTACTTC
many	.	TRBV20-1	TRBJ2-3	CSARVVTSTDTQYF	TGCAGTGCTAGAGTTGTAACCAGCACAGATACGCAGTATTTT
few	TRBD1	TRBV5-1	TRBJ2-7	CASSLGGTGLYEQYF	TGCGCCAGCAGCTTGGGAGGGACAGGGCTCTACGAGCAGTACTTC
.	.	TRBV7-7	TRBJ2-2	CATSGDGNTGELFF	TGTGCTACCTCCGGGGACGGGAACACCGGGGAGCTGTTTTTT
many	TRBD1	TRBV6-2/TRBV6-3	TRBJ2-1	CASSSATGYVPKEQFF	TGTGCCAGCAGTTCCGCGACAGGGTACGTCCCCAAAGAGCAGTTCTTC
.	.	TRBV7-9	TRBJ2-1	CAGWEEDNEQFF	TGTGCCGGGTGGGAGGAGGACAATGAGCAGTTCTTC
many	TRBD2	TRBV20-1	TRBJ2-5	CSAKPGREVRETQYF	TGCAGTGCCAAACCAGGGAGGGAGGTTCGAGAGACCCAGTACTTC
.	.	TRBV5-1	TRBJ1-1	CASSLDSGWDTEAFF	TGCGCCAGCAGCTTGGATTCCGGGTGGGACACTGAAGCTTTCTTT
many	.	TRBV15	TRBJ1-5	CATSTIGGGGNQPQHF	TGTGCCACCAGCACGATCGGGGGCGGGGGCAATCAGCCCCAGCATTTT
few	TRBD2	TRBV20-1	TRBJ2-1	CSAPARLAGDNEQFF	TGCAGTGCTCCAGCCCGACTAGCGGGAGACAATGAGCAGTTCTTC
many	TRBD1	TRBV6-1	TRBJ2-5	CASSDQAGGGETQYF	TGTGCCAGCAGCGACCAAGCAGGGGGCGGGGAGACCCAGTACTTC
.	.	TRBV6-4	TRBJ1-4	CASSFEMRNEKLFF	TGTGCCAGCAGCTTCGAGATGCGTAATGAAAAACTGTTTTTT
.	.	TRBV7-2	TRBJ2-7	CASSLGHFYEQYF	TGTGCCAGCAGCTTGGGACACTTCTACGAGCAGTACTTC
few	TRBD2	TRBV20-1	TRBJ2-7	CSASSGSFYEQYF	TGCAGCGCGAGTAGCGGGAGTTTCTACGAGCAGTACTTC
few	.	TRBV7-9	TRBJ2-5	CASSLLSRGFQETQYF	TGTGCCAGCAGCTTATTGTCAAGGGGATTCCAAGAGACCCAGTACTTC
many	.	TRBV20-1	TRBJ2-7	CSARDGFRTATYEQYF	TGCAGTGCTAGAGATGGGTTTAGGACAGCGACCTACGAGCAGTACTTC
.	.	TRBV20-1	TRBJ2-2	CSASWGRGGELFF	TGCAGTGCTAGCTGGGGGCGCGGCGGGGAGCTGTTTTTT
.	.	TRBV10-2	TRBJ2-7	CASTGSGYEQYF	TGCGCCAGCACTGGCAGTGGCTACGAGCAGTACTTC
few	.	TRBV12-3/TRBV12-4	TRBJ2-7	CASSFAETPGTYEQYF	TGTGCCAGCAGTTTTGCAGAGACCCCCGGGACCTACGAGCAGTACTTC
.	.	TRBV27	TRBJ2-3	CASSPPGPDASTDTQYF	TGTGCCAGCAGTCCGCCGGGACCAGACGCCTCCACAGATACGCAGTATTTT
.	.	TRBV7-8	TRBJ2-2	CASSFRRGDTGELFF	TGTGCCAGCAGCTTTCGGAGAGGGGACACCGGGGAGCTGTTTTTT
many	.	TRBV20-1	TRBJ2-1	CSARSTQNLNIYNEQFF	TGCAGTGCTAGATCCACCCAGAACTTGAACATCTACAATGAGCAGTTCTTC